The clone carrying this TCR beta chain was counted only a few times. What it recognizes is unknown. TCRdb reprocessed the 5' RACE reads via MiXCR and lists one record per CDR3 protein. In the table there are under 900,000 distinct CDR3 sequences, more than 9% of which are singletons. V was pared by 4 bases and J by 5 bases, with 17 bases between. The CDR3 totals 15 residues. Germline V CDR1 and CDR2: WNHNN, SYGVQD (reference sequence). This sample was included in a study of identical twins. Study observations and caveats: Partial confounding of zero-insertion analyses by invariant MAIT and iNKT cells was possible.

These data were also filed under a second study, of yellow fever vaccine responses in identical twins.

The sequence came from a woman between 18 and 29 years old in good health. The gene calls are TRBV10-1 and TRBJ2-5, with D tentatively TRBD2 (7 bases). Sequencing was done on a sample of PBMCs. DNA of the CDR3: TGCGCCAGCAGTGTAGGAGGGGGGGCTTCGGAGACCCAGTACTTC. Its translation is CASSVGGGASETQYF.